This T cell receptor (beta chain) was identified during a study of Ad26.COV2.S vaccination and SARS-CoV-2 variants. As for the study in general: Donor got 5x10^10 or 1x10^11 viral particles of Ad26.COV2.S.

The assay was immunoSEQ multiplex PCR, and TCRdb's table has in-frame clones only and misses some. The data show 350,000 to 450,000 clones, with approximately 84% seen just once and less than 4% held by the top ten. Documented treatment: roughly 18 received Ad26.COV2.S at low or high dose, single or two shots; five or six received placebo; per-sample allocation not given. Following the first vaccine or placebo injection, samples were taken on day 63. J was trimmed by 3 bases and V by 3 bases; bases with no gene match: 11. Germline V lookup: CDR1 SEHNR, CDR2 FQNEAQ (reference sequence). This CDR3 comprises 18 residues.

The chain links TRBV7-9 to TRBJ2-2; 9 positions agree with TRBD2. This TCR derives from a person aged 18-65 years who received the Ad26.COV2.S COVID-19 vaccine or a placebo. Source: peripheral blood, taken in a trial of Ad26.COV2.S vaccine versus placebo. DNA for the CDR3: TGTGCCAGCAGCTTTACTCCTGCGGGGGGGCAGTACACCGGGGAGCTGTTTTTT. Amino acids: CASSFTPAGGQYTGELFF.